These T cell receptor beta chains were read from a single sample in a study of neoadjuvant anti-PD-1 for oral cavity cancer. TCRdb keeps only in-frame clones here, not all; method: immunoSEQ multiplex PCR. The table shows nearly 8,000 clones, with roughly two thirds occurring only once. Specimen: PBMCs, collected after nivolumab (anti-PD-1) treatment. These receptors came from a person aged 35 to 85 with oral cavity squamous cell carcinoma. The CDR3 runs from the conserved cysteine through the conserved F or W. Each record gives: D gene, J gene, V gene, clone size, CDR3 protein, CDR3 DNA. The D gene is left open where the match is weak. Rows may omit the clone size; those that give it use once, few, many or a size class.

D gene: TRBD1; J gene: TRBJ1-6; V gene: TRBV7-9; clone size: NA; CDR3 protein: CASRTGTGESNSPLHF; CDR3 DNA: TGTGCCAGCAGAACCGGGACAGGGGAGTCTAATTCACCCCTCCACTTT
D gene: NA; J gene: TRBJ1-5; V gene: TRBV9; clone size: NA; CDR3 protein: CASSPSGAQPQHF; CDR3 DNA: TGTGCCAGCAGCCCGAGTGGGGCTCAGCCCCAGCATTTT
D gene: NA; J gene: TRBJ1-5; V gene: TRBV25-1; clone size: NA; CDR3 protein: CASSVTGGNQPQHF; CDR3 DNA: TGTGCCAGCAGCGTGACAGGCGGTAATCAGCCCCAGCATTTT
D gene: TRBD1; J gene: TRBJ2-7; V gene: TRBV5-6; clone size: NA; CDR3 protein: CASSLPLRRTGSEQYF; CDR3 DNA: TGTGCCAGCAGCTTGCCCCTCCGAAGGACAGGGTCCGAGCAGTACTTC
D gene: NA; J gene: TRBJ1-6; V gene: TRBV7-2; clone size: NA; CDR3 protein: CASSLVIRNSPLHF; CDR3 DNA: TGTGCCAGCAGCTTAGTAATCCGAAATTCACCCCTCCACTTT
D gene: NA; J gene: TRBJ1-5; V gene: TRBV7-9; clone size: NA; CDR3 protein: CASSLAAGEQPQHF; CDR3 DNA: TGTGCCAGCAGCTTAGCCGCAGGGGAGCAGCCCCAGCATTTT
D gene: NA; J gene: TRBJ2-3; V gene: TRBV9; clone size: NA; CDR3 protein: CASSVWVDGDTQYF; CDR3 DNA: TGTGCCAGCAGCGTTTGGGTAGACGGAGATACGCAGTATTTT
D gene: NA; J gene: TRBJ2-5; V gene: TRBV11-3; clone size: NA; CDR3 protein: CASSLEGSLDQYF; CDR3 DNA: TGTGCCAGCAGCTTAGAGGGTTCATTAGACCAGTACTTC
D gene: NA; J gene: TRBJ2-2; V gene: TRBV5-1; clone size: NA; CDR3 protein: CASSLGATGELFF; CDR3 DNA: TGCGCCAGCAGCTTAGGTGCCACCGGGGAGCTGTTTTTT
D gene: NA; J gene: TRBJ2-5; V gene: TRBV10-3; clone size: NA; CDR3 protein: CATRGSLFEETQYF; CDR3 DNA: TGTGCCACCCGAGGTTCTCTTTTCGAAGAGACCCAGTACTTC
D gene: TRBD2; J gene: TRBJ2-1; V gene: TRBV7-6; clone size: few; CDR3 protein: CASSLERGAYNEQFF; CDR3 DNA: TGTGCCAGCAGCTTAGAGCGGGGAGCCTACAATGAGCAGTTCTTC
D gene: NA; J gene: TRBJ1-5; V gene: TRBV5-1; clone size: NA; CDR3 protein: CASSLAGRGDQPQHF; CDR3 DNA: TGCGCCAGCAGCTTGGCCGGGAGGGGAGATCAGCCCCAGCATTTT
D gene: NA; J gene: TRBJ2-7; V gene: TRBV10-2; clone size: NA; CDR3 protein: CASSRDGPYEQYF; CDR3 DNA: TGCGCCAGCAGCCGGGACGGACCCTACGAGCAGTACTTC
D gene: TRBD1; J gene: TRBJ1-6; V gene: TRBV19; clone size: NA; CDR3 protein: CASSIKGQYNSPLHF; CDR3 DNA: TGTGCCAGTAGTATAAAGGGACAGTATAATTCACCCCTCCACTTT
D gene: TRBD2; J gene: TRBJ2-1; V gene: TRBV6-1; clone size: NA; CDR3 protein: CASSGTSGGAYNEQFF; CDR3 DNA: TGTGCCAGCAGTGGGACTAGCGGGGGGGCCTACAATGAGCAGTTCTTC
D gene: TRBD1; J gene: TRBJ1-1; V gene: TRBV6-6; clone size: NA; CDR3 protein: CATQRTGGITEAFF; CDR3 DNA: TGTGCCACTCAGCGTACAGGGGGCATCACTGAAGCTTTCTTT
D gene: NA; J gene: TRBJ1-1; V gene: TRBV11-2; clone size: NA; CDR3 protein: CASSLEMGINTEAFF; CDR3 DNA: TGTGCCAGCAGCTTAGAGATGGGGATCAACACTGAAGCTTTCTTT
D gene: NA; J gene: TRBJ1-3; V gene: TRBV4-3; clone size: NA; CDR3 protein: CASSQNGYSGNTIYF; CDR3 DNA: TGCGCCAGCAGCCAAAACGGTTACTCTGGAAACACCATATATTTT
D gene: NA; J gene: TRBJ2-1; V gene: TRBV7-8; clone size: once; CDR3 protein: CASSISGVANEQFF; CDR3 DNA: TGTGCCAGCAGCATATCAGGGGTTGCTAATGAGCAGTTCTTC
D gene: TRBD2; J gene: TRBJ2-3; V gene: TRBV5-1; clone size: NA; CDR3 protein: CASSSALFTGGGADTQYF; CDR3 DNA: TGCGCCAGCAGCTCCGCCCTGTTCACGGGGGGGGGCGCTGATACGCAGTATTTT
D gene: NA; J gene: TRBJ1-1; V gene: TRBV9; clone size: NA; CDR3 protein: CASSGGTQNTEAFF; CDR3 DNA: TGTGCCAGCAGCGGCGGGACACAGAACACTGAAGCTTTCTTT
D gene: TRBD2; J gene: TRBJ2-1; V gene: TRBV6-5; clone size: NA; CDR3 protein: CASSYQRGPTYNEQFF; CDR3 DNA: TGTGCCAGCAGTTACCAGCGGGGACCCACCTACAATGAGCAGTTCTTC
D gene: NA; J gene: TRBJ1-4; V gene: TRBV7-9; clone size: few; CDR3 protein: CASSLEASDEKLFF; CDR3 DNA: TGTGCCAGCAGCTTAGAGGCGTCCGATGAAAAACTGTTTTTT
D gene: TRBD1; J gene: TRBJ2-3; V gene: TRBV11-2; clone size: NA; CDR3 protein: CASSPWTGSTDTQYF; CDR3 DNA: TGTGCCAGCAGCCCATGGACAGGGAGCACAGATACGCAGTATTTT
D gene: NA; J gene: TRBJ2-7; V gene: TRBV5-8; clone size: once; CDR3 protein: CASRLGQTYEQYF; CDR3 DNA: TGTGCCAGCAGGTTAGGACAGACCTACGAGCAGTACTTC
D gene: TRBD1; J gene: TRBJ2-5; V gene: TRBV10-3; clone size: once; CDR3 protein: CAISPGQGRVETQYF; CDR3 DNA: TGTGCCATCAGTCCGGGACAGGGTAGGGTTGAGACCCAGTACTTC
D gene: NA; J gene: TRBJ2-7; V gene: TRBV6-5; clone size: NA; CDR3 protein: CASGYEQYF; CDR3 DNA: TGTGCCTCCGGCTACGAGCAGTACTTC
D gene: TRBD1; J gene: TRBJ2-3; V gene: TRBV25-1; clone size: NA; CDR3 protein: CASKQGAKDTQYF; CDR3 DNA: TGTGCCAGCAAGCAGGGGGCGAAAGATACGCAGTATTTT
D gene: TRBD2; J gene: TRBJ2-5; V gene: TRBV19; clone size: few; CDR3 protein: CASSARAGLAGGLVETQYF; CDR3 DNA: TGTGCCAGTAGTGCCCGAGCGGGACTAGCGGGGGGGCTGGTAGAGACCCAGTACTTC
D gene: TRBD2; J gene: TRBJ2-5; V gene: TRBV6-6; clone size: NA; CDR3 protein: CASTHPGGETQYF; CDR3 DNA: TGTGCCAGCACTCACCCGGGGGGGGAGACCCAGTACTTC
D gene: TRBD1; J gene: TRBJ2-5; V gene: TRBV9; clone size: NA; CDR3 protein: CASSADRGLGETQYF; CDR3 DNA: TGTGCCAGCAGCGCTGACAGGGGGCTTGGAGAGACCCAGTACTTC
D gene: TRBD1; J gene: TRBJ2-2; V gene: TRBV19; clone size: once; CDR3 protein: CASSGTGGTGELFF; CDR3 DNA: TGTGCCAGCTCCGGGACAGGGGGTACCGGGGAGCTGTTTTTT
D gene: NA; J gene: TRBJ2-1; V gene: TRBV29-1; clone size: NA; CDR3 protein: CSVEDGPWNEQFF; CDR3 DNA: TGCAGCGTTGAAGATGGCCCGTGGAATGAGCAGTTCTTC
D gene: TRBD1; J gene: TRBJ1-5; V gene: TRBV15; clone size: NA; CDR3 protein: CATSRGQHIYF; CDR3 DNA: TGTGCCACCAGCAGGGGACAGCATATCTATTTT
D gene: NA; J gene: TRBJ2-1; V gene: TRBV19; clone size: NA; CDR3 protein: CASRSVAYNEQFF; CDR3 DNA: TGTGCCAGTCGATCGGTGGCTTACAATGAGCAGTTCTTC
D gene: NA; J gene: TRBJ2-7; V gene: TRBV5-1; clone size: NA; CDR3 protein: CASSLRETYEQYF; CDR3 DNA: TGCGCCAGCAGCTTGAGGGAGACCTACGAGCAGTACTTC
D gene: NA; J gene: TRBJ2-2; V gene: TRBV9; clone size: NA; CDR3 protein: CASSPRVDGAYGELFF; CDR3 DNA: TGTGCCAGCAGCCCCAGGGTGGACGGAGCTTACGGGGAGCTGTTTTTT
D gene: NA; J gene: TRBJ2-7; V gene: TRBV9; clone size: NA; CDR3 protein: CASSAGPSSYEQYF; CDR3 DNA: TGTGCCAGCAGCGCAGGGCCCAGCTCCTACGAGCAGTACTTC
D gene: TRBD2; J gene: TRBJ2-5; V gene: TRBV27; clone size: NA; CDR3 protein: CASSFLAGDRETQYF; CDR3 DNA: TGTGCCAGCAGTTTCCTAGCGGGGGATAGGGAGACCCAGTACTTC
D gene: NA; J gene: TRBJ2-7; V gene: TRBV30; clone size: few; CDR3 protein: CAWSATGRGASYEQYF; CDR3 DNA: TGTGCCTGGAGTGCCACAGGGCGAGGGGCCTCCTACGAGCAGTACTTC
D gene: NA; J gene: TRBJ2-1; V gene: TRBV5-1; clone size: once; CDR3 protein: CASSLGGYEQFF; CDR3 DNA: TGCGCCAGCAGCTTGGGTGGGTATGAGCAGTTCTTC
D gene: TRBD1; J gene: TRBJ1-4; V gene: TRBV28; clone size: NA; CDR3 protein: CASSSGGVWEKLFF; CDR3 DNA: TGTGCCAGCAGCTCAGGGGGCGTGTGGGAAAAACTGTTTTTT
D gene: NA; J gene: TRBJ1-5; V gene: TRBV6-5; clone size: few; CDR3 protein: CASSYSGHDQPQHF; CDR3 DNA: TGTGCCAGCAGTTATTCCGGGCACGATCAGCCCCAGCATTTT
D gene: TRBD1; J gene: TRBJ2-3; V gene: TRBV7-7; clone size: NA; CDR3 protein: CASSLGGTGRSTDTQYF; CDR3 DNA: TGTGCCAGCAGCTTGGGGGGGACAGGGAGATCCACAGATACGCAGTATTTT
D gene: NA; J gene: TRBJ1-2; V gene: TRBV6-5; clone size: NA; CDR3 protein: CASSERGDGYTF; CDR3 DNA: TGTGCCAGCAGTGAAAGGGGCGATGGCTACACCTTC
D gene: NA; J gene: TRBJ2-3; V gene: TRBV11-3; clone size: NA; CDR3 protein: CASSLAGDTQYF; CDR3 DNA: TGTGCCAGCAGCTTGGCGGGAGATACGCAGTATTTT
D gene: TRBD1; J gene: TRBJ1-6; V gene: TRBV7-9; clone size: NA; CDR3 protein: CASSTTEGQQNSPLHF; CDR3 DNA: TGTGCCAGCTCGACCACTGAGGGACAGCAAAATTCACCCCTCCACTTT
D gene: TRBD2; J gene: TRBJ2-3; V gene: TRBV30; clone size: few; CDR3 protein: CAWSALAGWDTQYF; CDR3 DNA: TGTGCCTGGAGTGCGCTAGCGGGTTGGGATACGCAGTATTTT
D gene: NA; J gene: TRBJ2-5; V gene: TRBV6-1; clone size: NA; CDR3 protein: CASGVRAQETQYF; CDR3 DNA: TGTGCCAGCGGGGTCCGGGCACAAGAGACCCAGTACTTC
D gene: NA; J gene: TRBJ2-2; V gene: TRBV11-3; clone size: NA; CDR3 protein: CASSLGGQDTGELFF; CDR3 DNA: TGTGCCAGCAGCTTAGGGGGACAAGACACCGGGGAGCTGTTTTTT
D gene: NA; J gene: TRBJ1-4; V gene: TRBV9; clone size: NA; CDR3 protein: CASSARDGSNEKLFF; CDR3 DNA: TGTGCCAGCAGCGCCCGGGACGGTAGTAATGAAAAACTGTTTTTT
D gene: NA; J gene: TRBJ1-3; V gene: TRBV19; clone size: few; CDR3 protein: CATTPGPYSGNTIYF; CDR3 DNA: TGTGCCACCACACCAGGCCCTTACTCTGGAAACACCATATATTTT
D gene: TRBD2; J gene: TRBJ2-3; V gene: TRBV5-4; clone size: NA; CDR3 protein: CASSLTGGLGLADTQYF; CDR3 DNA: TGTGCCAGCAGCTTGACCGGGGGACTAGGGTTGGCAGATACGCAGTATTTT
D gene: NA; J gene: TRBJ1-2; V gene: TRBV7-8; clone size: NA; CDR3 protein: CASSLDGGYGYTF; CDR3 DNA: TGTGCCAGCAGCTTAGACGGTGGCTATGGCTACACCTTC
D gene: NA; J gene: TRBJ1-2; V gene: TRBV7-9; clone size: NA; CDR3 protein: CASSLDRVTYTF; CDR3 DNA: TGTGCCAGCAGCTTAGACAGGGTTACCTACACCTTC
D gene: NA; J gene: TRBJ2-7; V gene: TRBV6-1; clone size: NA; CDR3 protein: CASSEVPGRTYEQYF; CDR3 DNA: TGTGCCAGCAGTGAAGTACCCGGACGTACCTACGAGCAGTACTTC